Below are 16 T cell receptor beta chains sequenced from a single sample in a study of cytomegalovirus exposure and HLA in healthy donors. Vbeta (60) and Jbeta (13) primers were used in the PCR. Measured with immunoSEQ multiplex PCR; TCRdb has only the in-frame clones, and not every one. The sample holds some 170,000 clones, just over 70% seen once. The sequenced sample consisted of PBMCs. These TCRs come from a human donor in good health.

The rearrangement links TRBV5-4 to TRBJ2-3; 9 nucleotides line up with TRBD1. Trimming at V came to 2 bases and at J to 4 bases, leaving 8 bases not matched to a gene. Germline lookup yields CDR1 SGHNT and CDR2 YYREEE (reference sequence). The CDR3 consists of 16 residues. Written as DNA, the CDR3 is TGTGCCAGCAGCTTACCCGGGACAGGGTCCGCAGATACGCAGTATTTT. Amino acid sequence: CASSLPGTGSADTQYF. Filled out from reference TRBV5-4 and TRBJ2-3, the complete variable domain reads ETGVTQSPTHLIKTRGQQVTLRCSSQSGHNTVSWYQQALGQGPQFIFQYYREEENGRGNFPPRFSGLQFPNYSSELNVNALELDDSALYLCASSLPGTGSADTQYFGPGTRLTVL.

This chain uses TRBV7-9 with TRBJ2-1; 8 positions match TRBD1. CDR1 is SEHNR and CDR2 is FQNEAQ in the germline V gene (reference sequence). The junction had 8 bases not matched to a gene; V was cut back by 5 bases and J by 2 bases. The CDR3 contains 16 residues. The CDR3 nucleotides read TGTGCCAGCAGCCCTACGACAGGGGAGGCCTACAATGAGCAGTTCTTC. Its protein product is CASSPTTGEAYNEQFF.

This clone was detected only a few times. The chain carries TRBV7-8 and TRBJ1-2, with 9 bases aligning to TRBD1. V lost 8 bases, J lost 5 bases, and 6 bases stayed unmatched. CDR3 size: 13 residues. CDR1 and CDR2 from the germline V gene are SGHVS and FQNEAQ. CDR3 protein: CASSGTGIYGYTF. The CDR3 DNA sequence: TGTGCCAGCTCGGGGACAGGGATTTATGGCTACACCTTC.

The J gene is TRBJ1-2, the V gene TRBV4-1; 10 nucleotides match TRBD1. CDR1 is MGHRA and CDR2 is YSYEKL in the germline V gene. The CDR3 sequence is 14 residues long. V trimming: 1 base; J trimming: 8 bases; junction bases outside the gene matches: 4. The CDR3 sequence: CASSQATGGGGYTF. CDR3 nucleotide sequence: TGCGCCAGCAGCCAAGCGACAGGGGGCGGAGGCTACACCTTC.

This clone was observed a handful of times. The V call is TRBV29-1, the J call TRBJ2-2; 9 bases are a match to TRBD2. Germline V gene data show CDR1 as SQVTM and CDR2 as ANQGSEA. CDR3 length: 14 residues. The V and J ends lost 7 bases and 1 base, in that order; junction bases with no gene match: 4. The CDR3 bases are TGCAGCGCCGAGCGGGGGGAGAACACCGGGGAGCTGTTTTTT. Translating gives CSAERGENTGELFF.

The chain combines TRBV5-1 with TRBJ1-5; maybe TRBD1 (5 bases). Germline loops: CDR1 SGHRS, CDR2 YFSETQ. The V end was cut by 4 bases, the J end by 0 bases, with 14 bases between. This CDR3 region has 16 residues. CDR3 nucleotides: TGCGCCAGCAGCCCTGCTGGGGCGGATAGCAATCAGCCCCAGCATTTT. This sequence encodes CASSPAGADSNQPQHF.

The chain is built from TRBV5-1 and TRBJ2-1, with D maybe TRBD2 (7 bases). Trimming removed 4 bases at V and 0 bases at J, with 17 bases between. There are 17 residues in the CDR3. Germline-derived CDR1 and CDR2 are SGHRS and YFSETQ. CDR3 coding DNA: TGCGCCAGCAGCGAATACGGGGGGCTAAACTCCTACAATGAGCAGTTCTTC. This gives the protein CASSEYGGLNSYNEQFF.

Only a few counts were recorded for this clone. The chain has TRBV6-1 and TRBJ1-3, with D uncertain. The CDR3 has 14 amino acids. Trimming left V 3 bases short and J 4 bases short, with 10 bases between. Germline V gene sequence: CDR1 MNHNS, CDR2 SASEGT. CDR3 sequence reads: CASSERESGNTIYF. CDR3 DNA sequence: TGTGCCAGCAGTGAGCGGGAGTCAGGAAACACCATATATTTT.

This clone was found a few times. The chain combines TRBV19 with TRBJ2-3, with D tentatively TRBD2 (7 bases). The CDR3 length is 14 residues. Trimming took 6 bases from V and 2 from J, leaving 12 bases between them. The germline gives CDR1 LNHDA, CDR2 SQIVND (reference sequence). CDR3 nucleotides: TGTGCCAGTAGAGGAGGGGGGGACACAGATACGCAGTATTTT. Translated: CASRGGGDTDTQYF.

Remarks on this clone: Mismatch with germline at one junction end may stem from a read error. The J gene is TRBJ2-3, the V gene TRBV7-7, with 10 bases that match TRBD2. Germline-derived CDR1 and CDR2 are SSHAT and FNYEAQ (reference sequence). The length of the CDR3 is 15 residues. The CDR3 coding sequence is TGTGCTAGCAGCTTAGGGCTAGCGGGGGCTGATACGCAGTATTTT. Its translation: CASSLGLAGADTQYF. Full variable domain (remainder filled in from reference TRBV7-7 and TRBJ2-3): GAGVSQSPRYKVTKRGQDVTLRCDPISSHATLYWYQQALGQGPEFLTYFNYEAQPDKSGLPSDRFSAERPEGSISTLTIQRTEQRDSAMYRCASSLGLAGADTQYFGPGTRLTVL.

The gene calls are TRBV19 and TRBJ2-3; no clear D. Per germline, CDR1 LNHDA and CDR2 SQIVND (reference sequence). Trimming took off 2 bases at V and 0 bases at J, with 6 bases between the two ends. The CDR3 contains 14 residues. The CDR3: CASSISSSTDTQYF. CDR3 in DNA: TGTGCCAGTAGTATATCGAGCAGCACAGATACGCAGTATTTT.

The rearrangement links TRBV2 to TRBJ2-7; a weak D match, TRBD2 (5 bases). Trimming took off 0 bases at V and 3 bases at J, with 9 bases between the two ends. The germline V gene encodes CDR1 SNHLY and CDR2 FYNNEI. The CDR3 consists of 14 residues. CDR3 residues: CASSEALRGYEQYF. CDR3 DNA: TGTGCCAGCAGTGAAGCGCTTCGGGGCTACGAGCAGTACTTC. The full variable domain, rest sourced from reference TRBV2 and TRBJ2-7, is EPEVTQTPSHQVTQMGQEVILRCVPISNHLYFYWYRQILGQKVEFLVSFYNNEISEKSEIFDDQFSVERPDGSNFTLKIRSTKLEDSAMYFCASSEALRGYEQYFGPGTRLTVT.

The chain couples TRBV19 to TRBJ1-2, with a weak D call TRBD1 (6 bases). V was trimmed by 7 bases and J by 2 bases, leaving 17 bases between them. CDR1 and CDR2 from the germline V gene are LNHDA and SQIVND (reference sequence). The CDR3 totals 15 residues. As DNA, the CDR3 is TGTGCCAGTAACCCTTCGTCAACAGGGAACTATGGCTACACCTTC. This sequence encodes CASNPSSTGNYGYTF.

The table lists this clone with a few counts. The chain combines TRBV7-9 with TRBJ1-6, with TRBD1 matching 7 bases. V lost 5 bases and J lost 15; bases outside the gene matches: 10. The germline CDR1 and CDR2 sequences are SEHNR and FQNEAQ (reference sequence). CDR3 length: 13 amino acids. The CDR3 sequence is CASSLQQGQGLHF. CDR3 DNA: TGTGCCAGCAGCCTCCAACAGGGGCAAGGCCTCCACTTT.

This clone was seen more than once but under ten times. CDR3 sequence: CASNPDSPTTEAFF. Written as DNA, the CDR3 is TGTGCCAGCAACCCGGACAGTCCCACCACTGAAGCTTTCTTT. This chain connects TRBV2 to TRBJ1-1; weak D call: TRBD1 (6 bases). The CDR3 length is 14 residues. Germline CDR1 SNHLY, CDR2 FYNNEI. V lost 7 bases to trimming and J lost 4 bases, with 16 bases between them.

The rearrangement joins TRBV4-2 to TRBJ2-3; 9 bases map to TRBD2. The CDR3 runs to 16 residues. Trimming at V came to 5 bases and at J to 5 bases, leaving 11 bases not matched to a gene. The germline V gene has CDR1 LGHNA and CDR2 YNFKEQ. CDR3 nucleotide sequence: TGTGCCAGCAGCTCGCTAGCGGGGAGTTTCGGAGATACGCAGTATTTT. This gives the protein CASSSLAGSFGDTQYF.